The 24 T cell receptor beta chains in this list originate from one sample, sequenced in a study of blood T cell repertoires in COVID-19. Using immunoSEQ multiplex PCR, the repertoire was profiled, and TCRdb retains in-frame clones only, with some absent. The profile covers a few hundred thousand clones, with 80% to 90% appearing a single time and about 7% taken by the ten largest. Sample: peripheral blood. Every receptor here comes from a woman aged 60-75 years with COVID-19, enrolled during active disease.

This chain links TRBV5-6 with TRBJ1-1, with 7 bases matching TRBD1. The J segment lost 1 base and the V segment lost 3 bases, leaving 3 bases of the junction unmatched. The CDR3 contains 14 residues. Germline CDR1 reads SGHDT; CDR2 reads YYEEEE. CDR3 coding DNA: TGTGCCAGCAGCTCCGGGACAGCGAACACTGAAGCTTTCTTT. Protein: CASSSGTANTEAFF.

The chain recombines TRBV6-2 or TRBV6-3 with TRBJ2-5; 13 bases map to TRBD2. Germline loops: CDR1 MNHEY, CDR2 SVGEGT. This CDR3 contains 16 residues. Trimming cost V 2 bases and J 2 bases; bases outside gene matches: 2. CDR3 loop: CASSYEGLAGQETQYF. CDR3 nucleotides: TGTGCCAGCAGTTACGAGGGACTAGCGGGACAAGAGACCCAGTACTTC.

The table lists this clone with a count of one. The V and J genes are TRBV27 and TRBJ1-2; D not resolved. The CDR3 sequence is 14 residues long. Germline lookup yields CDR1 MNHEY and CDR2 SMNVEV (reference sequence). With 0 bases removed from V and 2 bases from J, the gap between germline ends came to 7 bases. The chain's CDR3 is CASSLSSGNYGYTF. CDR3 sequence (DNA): TGTGCCAGCAGTTTATCGTCGGGGAACTATGGCTACACCTTC.

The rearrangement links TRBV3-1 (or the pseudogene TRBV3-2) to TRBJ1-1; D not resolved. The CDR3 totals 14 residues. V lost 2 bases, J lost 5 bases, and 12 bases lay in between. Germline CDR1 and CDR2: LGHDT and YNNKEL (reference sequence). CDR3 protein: CASSQPGGLTEAFF. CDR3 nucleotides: TGTGCCAGCAGCCAACCGGGAGGTCTGACTGAAGCTTTCTTT.

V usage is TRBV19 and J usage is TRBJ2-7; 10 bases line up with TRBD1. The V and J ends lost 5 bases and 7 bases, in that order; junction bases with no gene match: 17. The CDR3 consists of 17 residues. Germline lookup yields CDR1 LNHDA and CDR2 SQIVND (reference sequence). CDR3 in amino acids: CASSYRQKRTGGEEQYF. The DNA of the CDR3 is TGTGCCAGTAGTTATCGGCAGAAAAGGACAGGGGGTGAGGAGCAGTACTTC.

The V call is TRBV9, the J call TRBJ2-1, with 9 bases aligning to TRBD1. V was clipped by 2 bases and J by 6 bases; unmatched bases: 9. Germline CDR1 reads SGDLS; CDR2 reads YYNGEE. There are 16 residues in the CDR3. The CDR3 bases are TGTGCCAGCAGCGTGACAGGACAGGGGATGAGCAATGAGCAGTTCTTC. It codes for CASSVTGQGMSNEQFF.

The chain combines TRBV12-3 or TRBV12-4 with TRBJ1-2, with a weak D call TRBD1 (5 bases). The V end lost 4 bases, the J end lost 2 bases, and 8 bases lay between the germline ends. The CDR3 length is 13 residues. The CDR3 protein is CASSWEGNYGYTF. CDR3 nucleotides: TGTGCCAGCAGTTGGGAGGGGAACTATGGCTACACCTTC.

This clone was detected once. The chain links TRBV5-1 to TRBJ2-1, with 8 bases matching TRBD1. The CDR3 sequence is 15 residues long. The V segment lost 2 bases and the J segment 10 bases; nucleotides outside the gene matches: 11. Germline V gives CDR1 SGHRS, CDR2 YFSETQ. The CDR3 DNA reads TGCGCCAGCAGCTTAACAGACAGGGGCCGGTCGGAGCAGTTCTTC. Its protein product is CASSLTDRGRSEQFF.

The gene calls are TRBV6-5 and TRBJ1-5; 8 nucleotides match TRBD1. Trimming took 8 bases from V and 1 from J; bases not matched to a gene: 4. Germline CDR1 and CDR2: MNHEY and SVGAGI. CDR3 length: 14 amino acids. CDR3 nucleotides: TGTGCCAGCTCGGACAGGGACAGCAATCAGCCCCAGCATTTT. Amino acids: CASSDRDSNQPQHF.

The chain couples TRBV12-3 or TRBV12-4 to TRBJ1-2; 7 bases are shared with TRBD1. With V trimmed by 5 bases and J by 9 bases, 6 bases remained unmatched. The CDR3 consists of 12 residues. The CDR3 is CASSIQGSRYTF. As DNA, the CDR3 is TGTGCCAGCAGTATACAGGGGAGCCGCTACACCTTC.

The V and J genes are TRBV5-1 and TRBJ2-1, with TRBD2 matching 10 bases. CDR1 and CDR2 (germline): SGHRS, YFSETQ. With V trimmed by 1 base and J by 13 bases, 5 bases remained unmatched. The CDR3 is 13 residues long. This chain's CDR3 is CASSLSLAGEQFF. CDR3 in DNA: TGCGCCAGCAGCTTGAGTCTAGCGGGGGAACAGTTCTTC.

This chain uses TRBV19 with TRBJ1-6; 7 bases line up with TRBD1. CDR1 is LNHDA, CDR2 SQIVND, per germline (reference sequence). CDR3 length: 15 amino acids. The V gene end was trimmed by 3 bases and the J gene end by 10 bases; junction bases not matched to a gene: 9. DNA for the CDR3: TGTGCCAGTAGTATGCTGACAGGGAGTGGCTCACCCCTCCACTTT. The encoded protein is CASSMLTGSGSPLHF.

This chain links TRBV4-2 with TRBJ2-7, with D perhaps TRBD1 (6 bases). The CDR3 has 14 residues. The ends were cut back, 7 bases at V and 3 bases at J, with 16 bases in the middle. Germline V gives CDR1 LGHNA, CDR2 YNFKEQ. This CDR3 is CASMPRAGDYEQYF. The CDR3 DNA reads TGTGCCAGCATGCCTAGGGCAGGGGACTACGAGCAGTACTTC.

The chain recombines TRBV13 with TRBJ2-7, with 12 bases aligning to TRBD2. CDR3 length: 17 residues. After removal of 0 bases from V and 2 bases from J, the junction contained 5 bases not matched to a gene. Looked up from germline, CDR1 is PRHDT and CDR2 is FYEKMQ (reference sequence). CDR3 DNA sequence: TGTGCCAGCAGCTTAGGAACTAGCGGGGGGAGTACCTACGAGCAGTACTTC. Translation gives CASSLGTSGGSTYEQYF.

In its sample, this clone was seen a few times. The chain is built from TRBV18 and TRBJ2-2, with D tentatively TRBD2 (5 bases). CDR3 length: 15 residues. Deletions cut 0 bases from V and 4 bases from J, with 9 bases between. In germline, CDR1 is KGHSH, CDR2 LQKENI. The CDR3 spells CASSPPGVGTGELFF. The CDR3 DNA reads TGTGCCAGCTCACCACCCGGGGTGGGCACCGGGGAGCTGTTTTTT. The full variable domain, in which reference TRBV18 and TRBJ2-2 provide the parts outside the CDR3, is NAGVMQNPRHLVRRRGQEARLRCSPMKGHSHVYWYRQLPEEGLKFMVYLQKENIIDESGMPKERFSAEFPKEGPSILRIQQVVRGDSAAYFCASSPPGVGTGELFFGEGSRLTVL.

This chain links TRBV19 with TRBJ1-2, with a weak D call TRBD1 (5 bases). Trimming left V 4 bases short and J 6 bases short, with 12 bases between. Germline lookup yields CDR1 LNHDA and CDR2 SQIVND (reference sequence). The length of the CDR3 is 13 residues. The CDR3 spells CASSRRGEDGYTF. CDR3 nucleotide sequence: TGTGCCAGTAGTAGGAGGGGCGAGGATGGCTACACCTTC. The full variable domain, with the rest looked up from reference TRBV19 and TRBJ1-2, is DGGITQSPKYLFRKEGQNVTLSCEQNLNHDAMYWYRQDPGQGLRLIYYSQIVNDFQKGDIAEGYSVSREKKESFPLTVTSAQKNPTAFYLCASSRRGEDGYTFGSGTRLTVV.

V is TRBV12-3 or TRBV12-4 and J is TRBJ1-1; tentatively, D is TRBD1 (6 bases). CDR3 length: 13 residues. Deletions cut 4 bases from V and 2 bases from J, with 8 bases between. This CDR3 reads CASSWGHNTEAFF. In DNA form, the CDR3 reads TGTGCCAGCAGTTGGGGACACAACACTGAAGCTTTCTTT.

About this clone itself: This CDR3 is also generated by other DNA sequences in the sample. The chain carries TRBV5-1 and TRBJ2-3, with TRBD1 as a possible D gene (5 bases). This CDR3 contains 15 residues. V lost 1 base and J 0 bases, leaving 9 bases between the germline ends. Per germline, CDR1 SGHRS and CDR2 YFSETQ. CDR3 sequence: CASSLQGTSTDTQYF. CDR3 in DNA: TGCGCCAGCAGCTTGCAGGGCACTAGCACAGATACGCAGTATTTT.

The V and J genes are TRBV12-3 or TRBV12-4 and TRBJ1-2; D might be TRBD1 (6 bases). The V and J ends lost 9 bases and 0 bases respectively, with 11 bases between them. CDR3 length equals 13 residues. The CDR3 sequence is CASRGWANYGYTF. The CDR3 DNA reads TGTGCCAGTAGGGGGTGGGCTAACTATGGCTACACCTTC.

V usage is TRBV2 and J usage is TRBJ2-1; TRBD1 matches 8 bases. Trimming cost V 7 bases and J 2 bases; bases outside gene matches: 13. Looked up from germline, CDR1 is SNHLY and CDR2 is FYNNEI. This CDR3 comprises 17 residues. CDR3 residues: CASKMVRQGPAYNEQFF. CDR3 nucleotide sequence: TGTGCCAGCAAAATGGTGCGACAGGGGCCTGCCTACAATGAGCAGTTCTTC. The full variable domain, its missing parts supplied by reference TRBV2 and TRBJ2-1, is EPEVTQTPSHQVTQMGQEVILRCVPISNHLYFYWYRQILGQKVEFLVSFYNNEISEKSEIFDDQFSVERPDGSNFTLKIRSTKLEDSAMYFCASKMVRQGPAYNEQFFGPGTRLTVL.

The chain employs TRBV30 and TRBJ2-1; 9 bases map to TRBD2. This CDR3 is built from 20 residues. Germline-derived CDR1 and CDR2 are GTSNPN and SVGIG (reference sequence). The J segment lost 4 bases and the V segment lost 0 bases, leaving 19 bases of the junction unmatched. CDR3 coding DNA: TGTGCCTGGAGTGTACGGGGTAGCGGGGGACCGGGCGTCCCTTACAATGAGCAGTTCTTC. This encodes CAWSVRGSGGPGVPYNEQFF.

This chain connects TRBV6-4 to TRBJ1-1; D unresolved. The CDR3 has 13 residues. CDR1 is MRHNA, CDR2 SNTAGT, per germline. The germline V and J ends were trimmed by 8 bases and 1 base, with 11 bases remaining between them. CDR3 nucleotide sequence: TGTGCCAGCTCCTATGAGAGGAACACTGAAGCTTTCTTT. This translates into CASSYERNTEAFF.

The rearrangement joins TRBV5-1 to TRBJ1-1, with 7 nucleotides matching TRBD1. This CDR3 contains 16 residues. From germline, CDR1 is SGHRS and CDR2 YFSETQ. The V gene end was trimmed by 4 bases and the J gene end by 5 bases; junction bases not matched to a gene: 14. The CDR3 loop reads CASSAGPQGVRTEAFF. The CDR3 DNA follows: TGCGCCAGCAGCGCCGGCCCCCAGGGGGTACGAACTGAAGCTTTCTTT.

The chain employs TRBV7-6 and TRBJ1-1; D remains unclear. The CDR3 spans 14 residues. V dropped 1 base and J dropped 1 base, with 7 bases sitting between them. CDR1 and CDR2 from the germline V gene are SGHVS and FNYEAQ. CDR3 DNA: TGTGCCAGCAGCTTAGTAGGGAGGAACACTGAAGCTTTCTTT. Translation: CASSLVGRNTEAFF.